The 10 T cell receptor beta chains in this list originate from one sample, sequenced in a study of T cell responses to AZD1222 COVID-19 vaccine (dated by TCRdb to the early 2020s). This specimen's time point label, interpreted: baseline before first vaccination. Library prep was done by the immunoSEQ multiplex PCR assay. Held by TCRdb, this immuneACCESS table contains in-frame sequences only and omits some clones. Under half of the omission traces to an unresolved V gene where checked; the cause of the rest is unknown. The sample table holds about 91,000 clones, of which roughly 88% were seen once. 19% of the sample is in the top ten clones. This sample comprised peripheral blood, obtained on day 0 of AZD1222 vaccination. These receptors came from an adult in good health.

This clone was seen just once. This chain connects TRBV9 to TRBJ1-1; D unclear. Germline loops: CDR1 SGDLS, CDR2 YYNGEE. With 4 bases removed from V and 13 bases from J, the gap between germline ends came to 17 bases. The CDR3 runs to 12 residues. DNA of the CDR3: TGTGCCAGCAGCTTCAGACATCCCGAGGTTTTCTTT. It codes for CASSFRHPEVFF.

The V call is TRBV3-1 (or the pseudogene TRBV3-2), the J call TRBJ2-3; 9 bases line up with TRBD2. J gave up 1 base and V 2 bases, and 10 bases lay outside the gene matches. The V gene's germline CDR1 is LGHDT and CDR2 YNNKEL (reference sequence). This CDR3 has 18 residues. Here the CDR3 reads CASSQPTASGVGTDTQYF. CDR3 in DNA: TGTGCCAGCAGCCAACCCACGGCTAGCGGGGTTGGCACAGATACGCAGTATTTT.

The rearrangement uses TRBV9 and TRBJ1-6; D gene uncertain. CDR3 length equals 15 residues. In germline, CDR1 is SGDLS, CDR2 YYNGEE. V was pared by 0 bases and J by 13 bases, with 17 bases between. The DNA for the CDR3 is TGTGCCAGCAGCGTAGATACCTCAACAGTTTCGCCCCTCCACTTT. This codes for CASSVDTSTVSPLHF.

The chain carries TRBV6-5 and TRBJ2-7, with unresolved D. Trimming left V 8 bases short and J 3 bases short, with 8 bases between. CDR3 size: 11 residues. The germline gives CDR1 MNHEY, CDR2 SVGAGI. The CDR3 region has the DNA TGTGCCAGCGGACGGAGCTACGAGCAGTACTTC. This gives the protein CASGRSYEQYF.

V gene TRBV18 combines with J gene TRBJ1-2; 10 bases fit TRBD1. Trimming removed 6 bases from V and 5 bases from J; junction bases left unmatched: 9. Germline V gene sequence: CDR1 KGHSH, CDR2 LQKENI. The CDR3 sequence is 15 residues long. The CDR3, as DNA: TGTGCCAGCTCGCCGGGGACAGGGGATCGGTATGGCTACACCTTC. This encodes CASSPGTGDRYGYTF.

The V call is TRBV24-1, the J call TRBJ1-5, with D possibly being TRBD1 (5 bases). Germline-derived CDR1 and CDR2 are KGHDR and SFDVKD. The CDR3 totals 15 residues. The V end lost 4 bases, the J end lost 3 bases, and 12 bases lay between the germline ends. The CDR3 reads CATSEGAQNNQPQHF. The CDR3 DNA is TGTGCCACCAGTGAAGGGGCGCAAAACAATCAGCCCCAGCATTTT.

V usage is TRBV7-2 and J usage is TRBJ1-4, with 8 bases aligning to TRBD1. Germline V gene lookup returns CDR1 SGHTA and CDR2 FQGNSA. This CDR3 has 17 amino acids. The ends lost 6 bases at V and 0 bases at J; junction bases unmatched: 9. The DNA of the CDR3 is TGTGCCAGCAGTCCGACAGGGGTAGATTCAACTAATGAAAAACTGTTTTTT. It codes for CASSPTGVDSTNEKLFF.

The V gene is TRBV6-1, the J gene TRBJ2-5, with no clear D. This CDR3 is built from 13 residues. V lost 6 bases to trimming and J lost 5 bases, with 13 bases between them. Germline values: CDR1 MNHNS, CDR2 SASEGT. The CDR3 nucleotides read TGTGCCAGCAGCTATACCCAAACGGAGACCCAGTACTTC. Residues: CASSYTQTETQYF.

This CDR3 reads CASSLLAGSTDTQYF. The DNA of the CDR3 is TGTGCCAGCAGCTTACTAGCGGGGAGCACAGATACGCAGTATTTT. This chain uses TRBV5-8 with TRBJ2-3; 10 positions match TRBD2. Germline CDR1 SGHTS, CDR2 YDEGEE. The CDR3 covers 15 residues. V gave up 2 bases and J gave up 0 bases; unmatched junction bases: 0.

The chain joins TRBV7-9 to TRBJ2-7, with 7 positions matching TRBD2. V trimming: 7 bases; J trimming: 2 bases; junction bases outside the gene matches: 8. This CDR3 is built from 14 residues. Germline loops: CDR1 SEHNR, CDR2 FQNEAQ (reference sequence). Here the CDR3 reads CASTGSGGAYEQYF. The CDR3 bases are TGTGCCAGCACAGGATCGGGAGGAGCCTACGAGCAGTACTTC.